This T cell receptor beta chain derives from a study of beta chain features in type 1 diabetes. Study at large: When patients were set against healthy donors, age, gender and cell yields were similar. Study-wide points: VDJ junctions sequenced from type 1 diabetes patients showed fewer insertions and more deletions. Across all four CD4+ subsets, people with type 1 diabetes showed modestly shorter TCRB CDR3s.

Expressed TCRB transcripts were sequenced because the isolated RNA had all been reverse transcribed beforehand. Sequenced by immunoSEQ multiplex PCR; TCRdb stores in-frame clones only, minus some. The table records hundreds of thousands of clones, around 12% of them present only once. After removal of 2 bases from V and 6 bases from J, the junction contained 7 bases not matched to a gene. Per germline, CDR1 SGHNT and CDR2 YYREEE (reference sequence). The CDR3 has 14 amino acids. A remark on this clone: Its antigen is not known.

The source is a man aged 18 to 35 in good health. The specimen sequenced was naive CD4+ T cells from blood. The chain is built from TRBV5-4 and TRBJ2-7, with 8 bases identical to TRBD2. The CDR3 spells CASSFTGGAREQYF. Written as DNA, the CDR3 is TGTGCCAGCAGCTTTACCGGGGGGGCTCGCGAGCAGTACTTC.